The 20 T cell receptor beta chains reported below all come from one sample, sequenced in a study of blood T cell repertoires in COVID-19. Some clones are missing from TCRdb's copy, which holds only in-frame ones; the method was immunoSEQ multiplex PCR. The sample lists roughly 150,000 clones; about 80% were seen once. Sequences were obtained from PBMCs or T cells enriched from blood (not recorded which). The receptors originated from a woman aged 18-35 years who had been exposed to COVID-19.

The chain recombines TRBV5-1 with TRBJ1-1; TRBD1 might be the D (6 bases). The V end was cut by 4 bases, the J end by 9 bases, with 16 bases between. Germline values: CDR1 SGHRS, CDR2 YFSETQ. The CDR3 has 13 amino acids. CDR3 region: CASSRNPGEKAFF. CDR3 coding DNA: TGCGCCAGCAGCCGTAATCCAGGGGAGAAAGCTTTCTTT.

The chain recombines TRBV2 with TRBJ2-7, with D perhaps matching TRBD2 (6 bases). Germline assignment: CDR1 SNHLY and CDR2 FYNNEI. V shed 4 bases and J shed 3 bases, with 13 bases lying between them. CDR3 length: 14 amino acids. CDR3 DNA sequence: TGTGCCAGCAGTGGATCTAGCGCCAGCTACGAGCAGTACTTC. Its translation: CASSGSSASYEQYF.

J is TRBJ1-1 and V is TRBV4-2, with D perhaps matching TRBD1 (5 bases). This CDR3 spans 16 amino acids. V gave up 4 bases and J gave up 3 bases, with 18 bases separating them. Germline CDR1 reads LGHNA; CDR2 reads YNFKEQ. The CDR3 DNA follows: TGTGCCAGCAGCCCTATGACAGTGACCAAGCACACTGAAGCTTTCTTT. Residues: CASSPMTVTKHTEAFF.

The chain is built from TRBV21-1 and TRBJ2-7; TRBD2, the table's D call, lacks a check against the DNA. TRBV21-1 has pseudogene status. The CDR3 totals 16 residues. CDR3 sequence (DNA): TGTGCCAGCAGTAAGAGCGGCAAGTCTGGATTCTACGAGCAGTACTTC. Translating it yields CASSKSGKSGFYEQYF.

The V call is TRBV4-1, the J call TRBJ2-6, with D possibly TRBD1 on 5 matching bases. Germline CDR1 reads MGHRA; CDR2 reads YSYEKL. Trimming shortened V by 1 base and J by 0 bases, and 7 bases separated the two germline ends. The CDR3 totals 16 residues. Here the CDR3 DNA reads TGCGCCAGCAGCCAAGTTCAGGGCTCTGGGGCCAACGTCCTGACTTTC. Its translation: CASSQVQGSGANVLTF.

The genes are TRBV5-3 and TRBJ1-4; weak D call: TRBD1 (5 bases). TRBV5-3 is annotated as an ORF whose role is uncertain. V gave up 7 bases and J gave up 7 bases, with 14 bases separating them. The CDR3 runs 13 residues. In DNA form, the CDR3 reads TGTGCCAGAGGGACTTTAAGGGGTGAAAAACTGTTTTTT. It encodes CARGTLRGEKLFF.

The chain uses TRBV18 and TRBJ2-1, with 7 bases fitting TRBD2. V dropped 3 bases and J dropped 6; count of bases not matched to a gene: 5. Germline values: CDR1 KGHSH, CDR2 LQKENI. The CDR3 extends over 14 amino acids. CDR3 protein: CASSPRTRVNEQFF. The CDR3 bases are TGTGCCAGCTCACCCCGGACTAGAGTCAATGAGCAGTTCTTC.

The V gene is TRBV7-2, the J gene TRBJ1-5; D is perhaps TRBD1 (5 bases). V was trimmed by 1 base and J by 6 bases, leaving 13 bases between them. This CDR3 region has 15 residues. Germline-derived CDR1 and CDR2 are SGHTA and FQGNSA. This CDR3 reads CASSLVGQGGQPQHF. Here the CDR3 DNA reads TGTGCCAGCAGCTTAGTTGGGCAGGGCGGTCAGCCCCAGCATTTT.

This clone appeared once. The chain is built from TRBV4-1 and TRBJ1-6, with 10 nucleotides matching TRBD1. The CDR3 runs to 18 residues. V gave up 1 base and J gave up 0 bases; unmatched junction bases: 3. Germline values: CDR1 MGHRA, CDR2 YSYEKL. The DNA of the CDR3 is TGCGCCAGCAGCCAAGGGGGACAGGGGAGCTCCTATAATTCACCCCTCCACTTT. It specifies CASSQGGQGSSYNSPLHF.

This sequence joins TRBV5-1 and TRBJ1-2; 8 nucleotides agree with TRBD1. Unmatched junction bases numbered 6, after V lost 4 bases and J lost 4 bases. The length of the CDR3 is 14 residues. The germline CDR1 and CDR2 sequences are SGHRS and YFSETQ. The CDR3 loop is CASSRQGLTYGYTF. CDR3 nucleotides: TGCGCCAGCAGCCGACAGGGGTTGACCTATGGCTACACCTTC.

The CDR3 DNA reads as TGCGCCAGTTCAGGGGGTATAATGGCACCCCTCCACTTT. It encodes CASSGGIMAPLHF. The V gene is TRBV4-3, the J gene TRBJ1-6, with 7 nucleotides matching TRBD1. This CDR3 is 13 amino acids long. Germline CDR1 is LGHNA and CDR2 is YSLEER. J lost 11 bases, V lost 9 bases, and 10 bases had no gene match.

J is TRBJ2-5 and V is TRBV29-1, with D tentatively TRBD1 (6 bases). Germline loops: CDR1 SQVTM, CDR2 ANQGSEA. Trimming removed 3 bases from V and 3 bases from J, with 11 bases in between. The CDR3 has 13 residues. The CDR3 protein is CSVDWGREETQYF. In DNA, the CDR3 is TGCAGCGTTGATTGGGGGCGGGAAGAGACCCAGTACTTC.

This chain links TRBV12-3 or TRBV12-4 with TRBJ1-2; weak D call: TRBD1 (5 bases). The CDR3 length is 13 residues. V lost 6 bases to trimming and J lost 7 bases, with 15 bases between them. The CDR3 loop reads CASSPRGQVGYTF. The CDR3 DNA is TGTGCCAGCAGCCCAAGGGGTCAGGTTGGCTACACCTTC.

The count of this clone is one. The chain combines TRBV27 with TRBJ1-1; a possible D gene is TRBD1 (6 bases). Trimming stripped 0 bases from V and 9 bases from J, with 14 bases between. The length of the CDR3 is 14 residues. CDR1 and CDR2 (germline): MNHEY, SMNVEV (reference sequence). The CDR3 protein is CASSLSAQGRKAFF. In nucleotides, the CDR3 is TGTGCCAGCAGTTTATCGGCACAGGGAAGAAAAGCTTTCTTT.

The CDR3 bases are TGTGCCAGTAGTATGAAAGGCGGGCAGGGGGTTTATCAGCCCCAGCATTTT. Translated: CASSMKGGQGVYQPQHF. J is TRBJ1-5 and V is TRBV19; the match to TRBD1 covers 7 bases. The CDR3 covers 17 residues. Germline lookup yields CDR1 LNHDA and CDR2 SQIVND (reference sequence). V lost 3 bases to trimming and J lost 5 bases; unmatched junction nucleotides: 13.

The gene calls are TRBV4-3 and TRBJ2-2; D might be TRBD2 (5 bases). This CDR3 spans 15 amino acids. Trimming shortened V by 0 bases and J by 4 bases, and 9 bases separated the two germline ends. The germline gives CDR1 LGHNA, CDR2 YSLEER. CDR3 amino acids: CASSQDFGVTGELFF. CDR3 DNA: TGCGCCAGCAGCCAAGATTTCGGGGTCACCGGGGAGCTGTTTTTT.

The chain combines TRBV5-4 with TRBJ2-7, with TRBD2 matching 12 bases. The CDR3 extends over 17 amino acids. Germline CDR1 is SGHNT and CDR2 is YYREEE (reference sequence). V shed 2 bases and J 4 bases; nucleotides not matched to a gene: 10. The CDR3 nucleotides read TGTGCCAGCAGCTTATTATTACTAGCGGGAGGTCGGTACGAGCAGTACTTC. Residues: CASSLLLLAGGRYEQYF.

The V and J genes are TRBV7-9 and TRBJ1-5; 8 bases are a match to TRBD1. CDR1 and CDR2 (germline): SEHNR, FQNEAQ (reference sequence). V lost 1 base and J lost 3; bases outside the gene matches: 8. The CDR3 runs 17 residues. The CDR3 DNA sequence: TGTGCCAGCAGCTTAGGGTCGGACAGGGCGCTCAATCAGCCCCAGCATTTT. Amino acid sequence: CASSLGSDRALNQPQHF.

V is TRBV19 and J is TRBJ2-7; 7 nucleotides line up with TRBD2. The germline V gene encodes CDR1 LNHDA and CDR2 SQIVND (reference sequence). The CDR3 spans 13 residues. After removal of 6 bases from V and 5 bases from J, the junction contained 7 bases not matched to a gene. The CDR3 sequence: CASSRRELNEQYF. CDR3 sequence (DNA): TGTGCCAGTAGCCGGCGGGAGCTTAACGAGCAGTACTTC.

This rearrangement joins TRBV19 to TRBJ2-2; D is perhaps TRBD1 (6 bases). Per germline, CDR1 LNHDA and CDR2 SQIVND (reference sequence). This CDR3 region has 13 residues. With 1 base removed from V and 6 bases from J, the gap between germline ends came to 6 bases. The CDR3 protein is CASSIGQAGELFF. The CDR3 region has the DNA TGTGCCAGTAGTATAGGACAGGCCGGGGAGCTGTTTTTT.